Shown below are 18 T cell receptor beta chains from a single sample sequenced in a study of blood T cell repertoires in COVID-19. Profiling relied on immunoSEQ multiplex PCR, and the TCRdb table lists in-frame clones only, not all of them. The sample has about 55,000 clones; roughly 80% are singletons. Sequencing was done on a sample of peripheral blood. The receptors originated from a human donor in a cohort sampled during active or convalescent COVID-19.

The chain combines TRBV7-2 with TRBJ2-5; a weak D match, TRBD1 (6 bases). Trimming removed 1 base at V and 9 bases at J, with 9 bases between. The germline CDR1 and CDR2 sequences are SGHTA and FQGNSA. This CDR3 has 12 amino acids. CDR3 protein: CASSLEYRAQYF. CDR3 DNA: TGTGCCAGCAGCTTAGAGTACAGGGCCCAGTACTTC.

The rearrangement links TRBV6-5 to TRBJ1-2; the D is unclear. CDR1 is MNHEY and CDR2 is SVGAGI in the germline V gene. This CDR3 has 12 amino acids. Trimming took off 8 bases at V and 0 bases at J, with 7 bases between the two ends. The CDR3 DNA reads TGTGCCAGCTCGGGAGCTAACTATGGCTACACCTTC. Translated, it gives CASSGANYGYTF.

V usage is TRBV27 and J usage is TRBJ1-2; D is unresolved. The V end was cut by 3 bases, the J end by 2 bases, with 7 bases between. The CDR3 is made up of 13 amino acids. The germline gives CDR1 MNHEY, CDR2 SMNVEV (reference sequence). The CDR3: CASSFSGNYGYTF. CDR3 coding DNA: TGTGCCAGCAGTTTTTCGGGGAACTATGGCTACACCTTC.

The gene calls are TRBV11-3 and TRBJ1-2; 7 nucleotides line up with TRBD1. CDR1 and CDR2 from the germline V gene are SGHNT and YENEEA. The CDR3 extends over 13 amino acids. After removal of 2 bases from V and 6 bases from J, the junction contained 3 bases not matched to a gene. CDR3 amino acids: CASSLSQGNGYTF. The DNA for the CDR3 is TGTGCCAGCAGCTTATCACAGGGGAATGGCTACACCTTC. Complete variable domain (other parts from reference TRBV11-3 and TRBJ1-2): EAGVVQSPRYKIIEKKQPVAFWCNPISGHNTLYWYLQNLGQGPELLIRYENEEAVDDSQLPKDRFSAERLKGVDSTLKIQPAELGDSAVYLCASSLSQGNGYTFGSGTRLTVV.

V usage is TRBV11-1 and J usage is TRBJ1-2; D may be TRBD1 (6 bases). The V gene lost 5 bases and the J gene lost 8 bases, with 15 bases spanning the gap. Germline V lookup: CDR1 SGHAT, CDR2 FQDESV (reference sequence). This CDR3 contains 13 residues. The CDR3 nucleotides read TGTGCCAGCAGCATCCCAGGGGTAGGAGGCTACACCTTC. Translating gives CASSIPGVGGYTF.

This chain uses TRBV5-6 with TRBJ1-2; weak D call: TRBD1 (5 bases). The V gene lost 4 bases and the J gene lost 1 base, with 17 bases spanning the gap. The CDR3 runs 16 residues. Germline V CDR1 and CDR2: SGHDT, YYEEEE. The CDR3 sequence is CASSPIFGGSNYGYTF. DNA of the CDR3: TGTGCCAGCAGCCCTATCTTCGGGGGGAGTAACTATGGCTACACCTTC.

The V and J genes are TRBV9 and TRBJ1-1; D gene unclear. Germline V CDR1 and CDR2: SGDLS, YYNGEE. Between the trimmed V and J ends, which lost 0 bases and 7 bases, there was a span of 10 bases. The CDR3 sequence is 13 residues long. The CDR3 is CASSVAVHSEAFF. The CDR3 DNA follows: TGTGCCAGCAGCGTAGCGGTCCATAGTGAAGCTTTCTTT.

The chain links TRBV6-5 to TRBJ1-2, with 7 bases matching TRBD1. There are 14 residues in the CDR3. CDR1 is MNHEY and CDR2 is SVGAGI in the germline V gene. V dropped 4 bases and J dropped 1; count of bases not matched to a gene: 3. The CDR3 sequence is CASSSRQGNYGYTF. The CDR3 nucleotides are TGTGCCAGCAGTTCCCGACAGGGTAACTATGGCTACACCTTC.

The V and J genes are TRBV19 and TRBJ2-7; 11 bases map to TRBD1. The CDR3 runs 16 residues. Trimming took 6 bases from V and 3 from J; bases not matched to a gene: 10. Germline CDR1 reads LNHDA; CDR2 reads SQIVND (reference sequence). The CDR3 DNA sequence: TGTGCCAGTAGACATACCGGGGACAGGGGGATCTACGAGCAGTACTTC. Its protein product is CASRHTGDRGIYEQYF.

The J gene is TRBJ1-6, the V gene TRBV5-6, with D possibly TRBD1 on 5 matching bases. Germline-derived CDR1 and CDR2 are SGHDT and YYEEEE. There are 14 residues in the CDR3. V lost 3 bases, J lost 12 bases, and 16 bases lay in between. In DNA form, the CDR3 reads TGTGCCAGCAGCTCCGGGACGGGGGAAGTACCCCTCCACTTT. Protein sequence: CASSSGTGEVPLHF.

The chain uses TRBV27 and TRBJ1-5, with a tentative D call TRBD1 (6 bases). Per the germline V gene, CDR1 is MNHEY and CDR2 is SMNVEV (reference sequence). CDR3 length: 13 residues. Trimming cost V 6 bases and J 4 bases, with 10 bases left between them. The CDR3 DNA reads as TGTGCCAGCAGCCGGACAGCAAATCAGCCCCAGCATTTT. Protein sequence: CASSRTANQPQHF.

This chain joins TRBV30 and TRBJ1-1; weak D call: TRBD1 (5 bases). This CDR3 is built from 14 residues. The germline V gene has CDR1 GTSNPN and CDR2 SVGIG (reference sequence). Deletions cut 4 bases from V and 4 bases from J, with 16 bases between. CDR3 loop: CAWNLPGGGTEAFF. The CDR3 DNA reads TGTGCCTGGAACTTACCGGGCGGGGGCACTGAAGCTTTCTTT. Full variable domain (missing parts from reference TRBV30 and TRBJ1-1): SQTIHQWPATLVQPVGSPLSLECTVEGTSNPNLYWYRQAAGRGLQLLFYSVGIGQISSEVPQNLSASRPQDRQFILSSKKLLLSDSGFYLCAWNLPGGGTEAFFGQGTRLTVV.

This rearrangement joins TRBV3-1 (or the pseudogene TRBV3-2) to TRBJ1-3; weak D call: TRBD1 (5 bases). Germline assignment: CDR1 LGHDT and CDR2 YNNKEL (reference sequence). The CDR3 has 16 residues. Trimming took off 0 bases at V and 4 bases at J, with 13 bases between the two ends. CDR3: CASSQDQGVLGNTIYF. DNA of the CDR3: TGTGCCAGCAGCCAAGATCAAGGGGTGTTGGGAAACACCATATATTTT.

This chain uses TRBV5-6 with TRBJ2-1; D remains ambiguous. Trimming removed 2 bases at V and 6 bases at J, with 9 bases between. Germline loops: CDR1 SGHDT, CDR2 YYEEEE. This CDR3 spans 13 amino acids. CDR3 sequence reads: CASSFQWFNEQFF. DNA for the CDR3: TGTGCCAGCAGCTTTCAGTGGTTCAATGAGCAGTTCTTC. Full variable domain (outside the CDR3, taken from reference TRBV5-6 and TRBJ2-1): DAGVTQSPTHLIKTRGQQVTLRCSPKSGHDTVSWYQQALGQGPQFIFQYYEEEERQRGNFPDRFSGHQFPNYSSELNVNALLLGDSALYLCASSFQWFNEQFFGPGTRLTVL.

CDR3 in amino acids: CASSDGTGGDFSNQPQHF. CDR3 DNA: TGTGCCAGCAGCGATGGGACAGGGGGGGATTTTAGCAATCAGCCCCAGCATTTT. The chain uses TRBV3-1 (or the pseudogene TRBV3-2) and TRBJ1-5; 11 bases fit TRBD1. Germline V lookup: CDR1 LGHDT, CDR2 YNNKEL (reference sequence). This CDR3 region has 18 residues. The trim removed 5 bases at V and 0 bases at J, leaving 9 bases unmatched.

CDR3 nucleotides: TGTGCCAGCTCACCTGCGGCCGCGTCCTTTAACTATGGCTACACCTTC. It specifies CASSPAAASFNYGYTF. The chain couples TRBV18 to TRBJ1-2; no reliable D call. Germline V CDR1 and CDR2: KGHSH, LQKENI. V shed 3 bases and J shed 1 base, with 15 bases lying between them. This CDR3 comprises 16 residues.

This clone was seen only a few times. The genes are TRBV21-1 and TRBJ2-7; TRBD1 is the table's D call, not checked against the DNA. TRBV21-1 has pseudogene status. This CDR3 has 16 residues. The CDR3 DNA reads as TGTGCCAGCAGCAAAAGGAGACCGGGACAGGGGAACGAGCAGTACTTC. It yields the protein CASSKRRPGQGNEQYF.

V gene TRBV19 combines with J gene TRBJ2-1; D remains unclear. Trimming stripped 5 bases from V and 4 bases from J, with 9 bases between. Germline assignment: CDR1 LNHDA and CDR2 SQIVND (reference sequence). CDR3 size: 13 residues. CDR3 sequence (DNA): TGTGCCAGTAGTCCCGAAGCGTACAATGAGCAGTTCTTC. Its translation: CASSPEAYNEQFF.